This is a list of T cell receptor beta chains from one sample in a study of beta chain features in type 1 diabetes. Assay: immunoSEQ multiplex PCR; the TCRdb copy retains only in-frame clones and omits some. The sample lists almost 250,000 clones, 13% to 15% occurring once. The sequenced material came from naive CD4+ T cells from blood. The receptor set was obtained from a woman between 40 and 50 years old in good health. Each CDR3 is given with its conserved first and last residue. Fields, in order: D gene, J gene, clone size, V gene, CDR3 DNA, CDR3 protein. A D gene is named only where the DNA matches it firmly. Size is omitted from some rows. Given values are once, few, many or a class for expanded clones.

>TRBD1|TRBJ2-3|few|TRBV19
TGTGCCAGTAGTAGGGGACAGCTCACAGATACGCAGTATTTT
CASSRGQLTDTQYF
>TRBD1|TRBJ1-1|-|TRBV4-3
TGCGCCAGCAGCCAGGGCCGTCCCGGGACAGCAGCAAGCACTGAAGCTTTCTTT
CASSQGRPGTAASTEAFF
>-|TRBJ1-2|-|TRBV14
TGTGCCAGCAGCCAAGGGGGGCCTTGGAAACTCTATGGCTACACCTTC
CASSQGGPWKLYGYTF
>TRBD1|TRBJ2-6|-|TRBV5-1
TGCGCCAGCAGCTTGGAGGTACAGGGGTCCTCTGGGGCCAACGTCCTGACTTTC
CASSLEVQGSSGANVLTF
>TRBD1|TRBJ1-2|-|TRBV7-9
TGTGCCAGCACCCGCGGACAGGCGAGCTATGGCTACACCTTC
CASTRGQASYGYTF
>TRBD2|TRBJ2-3|-|TRBV7-9
TGTGCCAGCAGCTCGACTAGCGGGGGGGCGGTAGATACGCAGTATTTT
CASSSTSGGAVDTQYF
>TRBD1|TRBJ1-2|few|TRBV7-8
TGTGCCAGCAGCGTTTCCCCAGGACAGGGTGTGAGAAAACGTGGCTACACCTTC
CASSVSPGQGVRKRGYTF
>-|TRBJ1-1|-|TRBV29-1
TGCAGCGCGGGGAACACTGAAGCTTTCTTT
CSAGNTEAFF
>TRBD2|TRBJ2-1|-|TRBV18
TGTGCCAGCTCACCAGTTAGCGGGTCAAGGGTTGAGCAGTTCTTC
CASSPVSGSRVEQFF
>-|TRBJ1-2|-|TRBV10-1
TGCGCCAGCAGTGAAAGCCAGGCAGGTGGCTACACCTTC
CASSESQAGGYTF
>TRBD1|TRBJ2-7|-|TRBV6-1
TGTGCCAGCAGGGACAGGGGAGAATCCTACGAGCAGTACTTC
CASRDRGESYEQYF
>-|TRBJ1-5|few|TRBV4-1
TGCGCCAGCAGCCAAAATACGGGGGTCGATCAGCCCCAGCATTTT
CASSQNTGVDQPQHF
>-|TRBJ2-5|few|TRBV5-1
TGCGCCAGCAGCCATGGGACAAACCAAGAGACCCAGTACTTC
CASSHGTNQETQYF
>-|TRBJ1-4|-|TRBV18
TGTGCCAGCTCACCCGGAGCTAATGAAAAACTGTTTTTT
CASSPGANEKLFF
>TRBD1|TRBJ2-2|few|TRBV13
TGTGCCAGCAGCTTTGGACAGGGTAGCACCGGGGAGCTGTTTTTT
CASSFGQGSTGELFF
>-|TRBJ1-1|-|TRBV29-1
TGCAGCGTCGTCGGACACCTGAACACTGAAGCTTTCTTT
CSVVGHLNTEAFF
>-|TRBJ1-2|few|TRBV7-9
TGTGCCAGCAGCTTAGACGTCAGTTGGTTCGTGTATGGCTACACCTTC
CASSLDVSWFVYGYTF
>-|TRBJ2-3|-|TRBV7-9
TGTGCCAGCAGCTTACTCCCACCGGGCACAGATACGCAGTATTTT
CASSLLPPGTDTQYF
>TRBD1|TRBJ1-2|once|TRBV11-2
TGTGCCAGCAGCTCGCAGGGGGTCTATGGCTACACCTTC
CASSSQGVYGYTF
>TRBD1|TRBJ1-1|few|TRBV4-1
TGCGCCAGCAGCCAAGAGGGACAGTTGAACACTGAAGCTTTCTTT
CASSQEGQLNTEAFF